The 27 T cell receptor beta chains below come from one sample, sequenced in a study of patients and donors after allogeneic stem cell transplantation. TCRdb recomputed calls from the RT-PCR reads with MiXCR, one row per CDR3 protein. The table records approximately 200,000 distinct CDR3 sequences, about 37% of them present only once. The sequenced material came from blood, either unsorted or a sorted T cell fraction (not recorded which). The receptors originated from a human donor who was either an allogeneic HSCT recipient or a stem cell or donor lymphocyte infusion donor (not recorded which). It is not recorded whose cells these are; they may come from a transplant donor.

The V call is TRBV20-1, the J call TRBJ1-5; possible D gene TRBD1, 5 bases. The CDR3 covers 14 residues. Trimming took off 0 bases at V and 6 bases at J, with 12 bases between the two ends. Germline V gives CDR1 DFQATT, CDR2 SNEGSKA (reference sequence). The CDR3 DNA is TGCAGTGCTAGAGAAGCGGGGCAGGGTCAGCCCCAGCATTTT. This sequence encodes CSAREAGQGQPQHF.

V and J are TRBV18 and TRBJ1-1; D might be TRBD1 (6 bases). Trimming removed 1 base at V and 3 bases at J, with 6 bases between. CDR3 size: 13 residues. Germline assignment: CDR1 KGHSH and CDR2 LQKENI. Here the CDR3 DNA reads TGTGCCAGCTCACCACACAGGGACACTGAAGCTTTCTTT. Translation gives CASSPHRDTEAFF.

This clonotype was seen only once. This chain connects TRBV7-2 to TRBJ1-2; 7 positions match TRBD1. V lost 4 bases, J lost 4 bases, and 12 bases stayed unmatched. Looked up from germline, CDR1 is SGHTA and CDR2 is FQGNSA. CDR3 length equals 16 residues. The CDR3 nucleotides read TGTGCCAGCAGCTCGCCGGGACAGCAGACAACCTATGGCTACACCTTC. This gives the protein CASSSPGQQTTYGYTF.

This clonotype occurred a few times. The CDR3 DNA is TGTGCCAGCAGTGCGACAAGCAATCAGCCCCAGCATTTT. It yields the protein CASSATSNQPQHF. The chain links TRBV2 to TRBJ1-5; D gene ambiguous. CDR1 and CDR2 from the germline V gene are SNHLY and FYNNEI. The V gene lost 4 bases and the J gene lost 1 base, with 5 bases spanning the gap. This CDR3 contains 13 residues.

The chain couples TRBV28 to TRBJ1-1, with 7 bases lining up with TRBD1. Germline V gene data show CDR1 as MDHEN and CDR2 as SYDVKM. V lost 1 base to trimming and J lost 4 bases; unmatched junction nucleotides: 3. The CDR3 covers 14 residues. CDR3 DNA sequence: TGTGCCAGCAGTTTATTCAGGGGGGGCACTGAAGCTTTCTTT. Its translation: CASSLFRGGTEAFF.

V gene TRBV7-9 combines with J gene TRBJ1-1, with unresolved D. The V end was cut by 5 bases, the J end by 11 bases, with 21 bases between. The CDR3 length is 14 residues. CDR1 is SEHNR and CDR2 is FQNEAQ in the germline V gene (reference sequence). This CDR3 reads CASSPGGFRGRAFF. The CDR3 region has the DNA TGTGCCAGCAGCCCCGGAGGGTTCAGAGGTAGGGCTTTCTTT. Supplemented by reference TRBV7-9 and TRBJ1-1, the full variable domain reads DTGVSQNPRHKITKRGQNVTFRCDPISEHNRLYWYRQTLGQGPEFLTYFQNEAQLEKSRLLSDRFSAERPKGSFSTLEIQRTEQGDSAMYLCASSPGGFRGRAFFGQGTRLTVV.

The table lists this clonotype with a few counts. The rearrangement links TRBV7-9 to TRBJ1-2; TRBD1 might be the D (5 bases). Germline loops: CDR1 SEHNR, CDR2 FQNEAQ (reference sequence). Trimming removed 1 base at V and 8 bases at J, with 17 bases between. The CDR3 spans 15 residues. The CDR3 bases are TGTGCCAGCAGCTTAGTCGATCGGACAACACCCGGCTACACCTTC. This encodes CASSLVDRTTPGYTF.

The chain couples TRBV7-2 to TRBJ1-2; TRBD1 aligns across 7 bases. Trimming at V came to 1 base and at J to 3 bases, leaving 2 bases not matched to a gene. This CDR3 contains 14 residues. Germline V gene sequence: CDR1 SGHTA, CDR2 FQGNSA. CDR3 protein: CASSLVGTDYGYTF. The CDR3 region has the DNA TGTGCCAGCAGCTTAGTGGGGACAGACTATGGCTACACCTTC.

This clonotype was seen only a few times. For the CDR3, the DNA is TGCGCCAGCAGCTTGGAGGGCACCTACGAGCAGTACTTC. Protein sequence: CASSLEGTYEQYF. The rearrangement uses TRBV5-1 and TRBJ2-7, with unresolved D. With 0 bases removed from V and 2 bases from J, the gap between germline ends came to 6 bases. Germline CDR1 SGHRS, CDR2 YFSETQ. This CDR3 is built from 13 residues.

The chain combines TRBV5-5 with TRBJ1-1, with 9 bases matching TRBD1. The CDR3 sequence is 13 residues long. Germline V gene data show CDR1 as SGHKS and CDR2 as YYEKEE (reference sequence). The J segment lost 8 bases and the V segment lost 3 bases, leaving 5 bases of the junction unmatched. The CDR3 here is CASSWDRVAEAFF. The CDR3 DNA reads TGTGCCAGCAGCTGGGACAGGGTGGCCGAAGCTTTCTTT.

This chain uses TRBV5-1 with TRBJ2-2; D is possibly TRBD1 (6 bases). The V end lost 6 bases, the J end lost 1 base, and 10 bases lay between the germline ends. CDR1 is SGHRS, CDR2 YFSETQ, per germline. This CDR3 is 14 amino acids long. CDR3 sequence reads: CASKLQGNTGELFF. CDR3 sequence (DNA): TGCGCCAGCAAACTACAGGGGAACACCGGGGAGCTGTTTTTT.

The genes are TRBV29-1 and TRBJ2-3; a possible D gene is TRBD2 (5 bases). The CDR3 is 13 residues long. The V and J ends lost 4 bases and 4 bases respectively, with 12 bases between them. From germline, CDR1 is SQVTM and CDR2 ANQGSEA. The CDR3 DNA follows: TGCAGCGTTGCTGCCGGGGTGCCAGATACGCAGTATTTT. It is translated as CSVAAGVPDTQYF.

The chain recombines TRBV6-2 or TRBV6-3 with TRBJ2-7, with unresolved D. Between the trimmed V and J ends, which lost 6 bases and 4 bases, there was a span of 10 bases. CDR3 length equals 12 residues. Germline-derived CDR1 and CDR2 are MNHEY and SVGEGT. The CDR3 protein is CASRGQVYEQYF. The CDR3 coding sequence is TGTGCCAGCAGAGGGCAGGTATACGAGCAGTACTTC.

This clonotype was observed a handful of times. The J gene is TRBJ1-2, the V gene TRBV12-3 or TRBV12-4; no clear D. The CDR3 is 14 amino acids. V was trimmed by 6 bases and J by 3 bases, leaving 14 bases between them. The CDR3 DNA reads TGTGCCAGCAGCCCCCTCAACTTCGACTATGGCTACACCTTC. Translating gives CASSPLNFDYGYTF.

The V gene is TRBV6-1, the J gene TRBJ1-2; D uncertain. Germline CDR1 is MNHNS and CDR2 is SASEGT. The CDR3 is 15 residues long. V lost 0 bases and J 2 bases, leaving 10 bases between the germline ends. CDR3 sequence reads: CASSEAWRENYGYTF. The CDR3 DNA reads TGTGCCAGCAGTGAAGCGTGGCGGGAAAACTATGGCTACACCTTC.

The chain carries TRBV10-3 and TRBJ1-1; D may be TRBD1 (6 bases). Germline V CDR1 and CDR2: ENHRY, SYGVKD. The CDR3 has 15 amino acids. Trimming cost V 0 bases and J 5 bases, with 13 bases left between them. Written as DNA, the CDR3 is TGTGCCATCAGTGAGTCGGGGGGGGCGATAACTGAAGCTTTCTTT. Its translation is CAISESGGAITEAFF.

This clonotype appeared a few times. J is TRBJ1-6 and V is TRBV20-1; 9 positions match TRBD1. This CDR3 region has 14 residues. The V segment lost 6 bases and the J segment 9 bases; nucleotides outside the gene matches: 9. Germline assignment: CDR1 DFQATT and CDR2 SNEGSKA (reference sequence). This CDR3 reads CSATTGGRGSPLHF. The CDR3 nucleotides read TGCAGTGCCACCACAGGGGGCAGGGGTTCACCCCTCCACTTT.

V usage is TRBV29-1 and J usage is TRBJ1-1; D uncertain. The CDR3 length is 13 residues. Germline V gene lookup returns CDR1 SQVTM and CDR2 ANQGSEA. Trimming left V 8 bases short and J 0 bases short, with 13 bases between. CDR3 region: CSFVSAMNTEAFF. The CDR3 DNA sequence: TGCAGCTTTGTGTCGGCTATGAACACTGAAGCTTTCTTT.

This clonotype was seen more than once but under ten times. This rearrangement joins TRBV6-2 or TRBV6-3 to TRBJ2-6; no clear D. CDR1 and CDR2 (germline): MNHEY, SVGEGT. The CDR3 runs to 16 residues. The ends were cut back, 6 bases at V and 3 bases at J, with 15 bases in the middle. The CDR3 DNA sequence: TGTGCCAGCAGACCAACCACCTGGGTTGGGGCCAACGTCCTGACTTTC. Residues: CASRPTTWVGANVLTF.

V gene TRBV29-1 combines with J gene TRBJ1-2, with 7 bases fitting TRBD1. CDR1 is SQVTM and CDR2 is ANQGSEA in the germline V gene. The CDR3 loop spans 13 amino acids. V lost 7 bases and J lost 2; bases outside the gene matches: 7. This CDR3 is CSDLDRQNYGYTF. In nucleotides, the CDR3 is TGCAGCGACCTGGACAGGCAAAACTATGGCTACACCTTC. Combining the CDR3 with reference TRBV29-1 and TRBJ1-2 gives the whole variable domain SAVISQKPSRDICQRGTSLTIQCQVDSQVTMMFWYRQQPGQSLTLIATANQGSEATYESGFVIDKFPISRPNLTFSTLTVSNMSPEDSSIYLCSDLDRQNYGYTFGSGTRLTVV.

V and J are TRBV11-2 and TRBJ2-2; D uncertain. Germline CDR1 is SGHAT and CDR2 is FQNNGV. V dropped 4 bases and J dropped 2 bases, with 14 bases sitting between them. The CDR3 runs 16 residues. The DNA of the CDR3 is TGTGCCAGCAGCTGGACCCGGGCTACTAACACCGGGGAGCTGTTTTTT. The encoded protein is CASSWTRATNTGELFF.

A few counts support this clonotype. The chain joins TRBV5-1 to TRBJ1-1; 8 bases are shared with TRBD1. Trimming removed 4 bases from V and 4 bases from J; junction bases left unmatched: 6. Germline CDR1 is SGHRS and CDR2 is YFSETQ. CDR3 size: 14 residues. CDR3 amino acids: CASSVRTGRTEAFF. CDR3 DNA sequence: TGCGCCAGCAGCGTCAGGACAGGGCGCACTGAAGCTTTCTTT. The full variable domain, rest sourced from reference TRBV5-1 and TRBJ1-1, is KAGVTQTPRYLIKTRGQQVTLSCSPISGHRSVSWYQQTPGQGLQFLFEYFSETQRNKGNFPGRFSGRQFSNSRSEMNVSTLELGDSALYLCASSVRTGRTEAFFGQGTRLTVV.

The chain joins TRBV4-1 to TRBJ2-1; 9 bases fit TRBD1. The junction had 5 bases not matched to a gene; V was cut back by 6 bases and J by 2 bases. The CDR3 sequence is 15 residues long. Per the germline V gene, CDR1 is MGHRA and CDR2 is YSYEKL. CDR3 DNA sequence: TGCGCCAGCAGACGAGGACAGGGGACCTACAATGAGCAGTTCTTC. Amino acids: CASRRGQGTYNEQFF.

V is TRBV4-1 and J is TRBJ1-5; TRBD1 matches 8 bases. Germline V CDR1 and CDR2: MGHRA, YSYEKL. V gave up 3 bases and J gave up 0 bases; unmatched junction bases: 19. The CDR3 contains 21 residues. CDR3 DNA sequence: TGCGCCAGCAGCCACGGAGGGGATACTGAGACAGGGGCCCTTAGCAATCAGCCCCAGCATTTT. Protein product: CASSHGGDTETGALSNQPQHF.

This chain's CDR3 is CASSSGVKSPLHF. The CDR3 DNA reads as TGTGCCAGCAGCTCAGGCGTTAAGTCACCCCTCCACTTT. V usage is TRBV7-3 and J usage is TRBJ1-6; D not certain. Per the germline V gene, CDR1 is SGHTA and CDR2 is FQGTGA. The CDR3 is 13 residues long. Trimming left V 4 bases short and J 10 bases short, with 11 bases between.

This clonotype was counted between two and nine times. This rearrangement joins TRBV20-1 to TRBJ1-4; D ambiguous. CDR1 is DFQATT and CDR2 is SNEGSKA in the germline V gene (reference sequence). This CDR3 is built from 15 residues. Trimming took 6 bases from V and 10 from J, leaving 24 bases between them. The CDR3 DNA reads TGCAGTGCCTCCCCTAACCCCACCTGGTCTGGAAAACTGTTTTTT. As protein: CSASPNPTWSGKLFF.

The chain joins TRBV28 to TRBJ1-6; 10 bases agree with TRBD1. Looked up from germline, CDR1 is MDHEN and CDR2 is SYDVKM. There are 16 residues in the CDR3. Losses at the gene ends were 6 bases for V and 7 bases for J; bases not matched to a gene: 9. CDR3 sequence (DNA): TGTGCCAGCAGCCGACAGGGGGCGGGAGGCAATTCACCCCTCCACTTT. This sequence encodes CASSRQGAGGNSPLHF.